This passage covers 3 T cell receptor beta chains from one sample sequenced in a study of cytomegalovirus exposure and HLA in healthy donors. The study ran its PCR with 60 Vbeta and 13 Jbeta primers. Clones were sequenced by immunoSEQ multiplex PCR, and TCRdb holds only the in-frame ones, with some missing. The sample table includes tens of thousands of clones. Sequencing used PBMCs. These TCRs come from a man aged 35-49 years in good health and CMV-seronegative.

V usage is TRBV6-5 and J usage is TRBJ1-2, with 7 bases that match TRBD1. Per germline, CDR1 MNHEY and CDR2 SVGAGI. Germline trimming cut 5 bases from V and 5 bases from J; bases unmatched to any gene: 8. This CDR3 comprises 14 residues. CDR3 amino acids: CASSRQGIAYGYTF. In DNA, the CDR3 is TGTGCCAGCAGTCGACAGGGTATCGCGTATGGCTACACCTTC.

This chain connects TRBV7-9 to TRBJ2-3, with 9 bases matching TRBD1. The CDR3 is 16 amino acids. The ends lost 4 bases at V and 2 bases at J; junction bases unmatched: 7. Germline CDR1 SEHNR, CDR2 FQNEAQ (reference sequence). CDR3 bases: TGTGCCAGCAGCTCGCCGGGACAGGGTTTCACAGATACGCAGTATTTT. It codes for CASSSPGQGFTDTQYF.

The rearrangement uses TRBV5-1 and TRBJ2-5; TRBD2 agrees at 15 bases. The CDR3 is made up of 16 amino acids. Germline V CDR1 and CDR2: SGHRS, YFSETQ. Trimming removed 3 bases from V and 5 bases from J; junction bases left unmatched: 5. The CDR3 loop is CASSWGLAGGQETQYF. The CDR3 DNA sequence: TGCGCCAGCAGCTGGGGACTAGCGGGGGGACAGGAGACCCAGTACTTC.